These 17 T cell receptor beta chains share one sample of origin, sequenced in a study of human T cells and chemical hapten exposure (dated by TCRdb to the early 2020s). During library preparation, unique molecular identifiers were attached to individual cDNA molecules so that TCRs could be counted in a quantitative, reproducible way. TCRdb ran its own pipeline on the public reads, namely fastp trimming at Q25 and MiXCR clone calling, and kept in-frame beta chains. Merged by CDR3 protein, the rows form single entries marked with the most common genes and DNA. Here the sample has 3,500 to 4,500 distinct CDR3 sequences; around 49% occur a single time. Of the sample, more than 3% is held by the ten largest clones. Sample treatment or condition, as interpreted from the label and publication: therapeutic diphenylcyclopropenone sensitization with weekly scalp DPC. This sample comprised whole blood, obtained before DPC sensitization or 2, 6, or about 24 weeks after (not recorded which). All receptors derive from an adult with alopecia areata. Some clones in this sample may be carry-over from other donors' samples. This table probably holds off-target reads from a library built for another chain.

This clonotype was found a few times. This chain uses TRBV18 with TRBJ2-7; D is undetermined. Germline assignment: CDR1 KGHSH and CDR2 LQKENI. V lost 4 bases and J lost 4, with 8 bases in between. This CDR3 comprises 12 residues. CDR3 nucleotide sequence: TGTGCCAGCTCACAAGGACGGTACGAGCAGTACTTC. Translated, it gives CASSQGRYEQYF.

The chain carries TRBV4-3 and TRBJ2-7; no reliable D call. In germline, CDR1 is LGHNA, CDR2 YSLEER. The V end was cut by 3 bases, the J end by 2 bases, with 14 bases between. The CDR3 consists of 15 residues. CDR3 nucleotide sequence: TGCGCCAGCAGCCAGATCATGGACGGGCCCTACGAGCAGTACTTC. This translates into CASSQIMDGPYEQYF.

This chain uses TRBV27 with TRBJ2-7; weak D call: TRBD1 (5 bases). This CDR3 is 14 amino acids long. The germline V gene has CDR1 MNHEY and CDR2 SMNVEV (reference sequence). Trimming cost V 4 bases and J 0 bases, with 10 bases left between them. The CDR3 DNA follows: TGTGCCAGCAGTTCGACAGACTCCTCCTACGAGCAGTACTTC. This translates into CASSSTDSSYEQYF.

This chain connects TRBV29-1 to TRBJ2-3; TRBD2 aligns across 12 bases. The length of the CDR3 is 17 residues. The junction had 10 bases not matched to a gene; V was cut back by 2 bases and J by 4 bases. Germline CDR1 SQVTM, CDR2 ANQGSEA. CDR3 coding DNA: TGCAGCGTTGAACACAATCGACTAGCGGGGGTCCCAGATACGCAGTATTTT. Translated: CSVEHNRLAGVPDTQYF.

This chain connects TRBV28 to TRBJ2-2; no firm D call. Germline V gene lookup returns CDR1 MDHEN and CDR2 SYDVKM. This CDR3 contains 11 residues. V gave up 6 bases and J gave up 5 bases, with 4 bases separating them. The CDR3 coding sequence is TGTGCCAGCAGAAGTACCGGGGAGCTGTTTTTT. Protein sequence: CASRSTGELFF.

CDR3 coding DNA: TGTGCCAGCAGCGTCCGATACGAGCAGTACTTC. Translating it yields CASSVRYEQYF. V and J are TRBV7-2 and TRBJ2-7; no definite D call. From germline, CDR1 is SGHTA and CDR2 FQGNSA. The V end lost 5 bases, the J end lost 4 bases, and 6 bases lay between the germline ends. The CDR3 loop spans 11 amino acids.

This chain uses TRBV7-2 with TRBJ2-7; TRBD1 or TRBD2 may be the D gene (5 bases each). Per the germline V gene, CDR1 is SGHTA and CDR2 is FQGNSA. The CDR3 totals 13 residues. V lost 5 bases and J lost 9, with 17 bases in between. As DNA, the CDR3 is TGTGCCAGCAGCCCCGGGGCCCCGGGATCGCAGTACTTC. This translates into CASSPGAPGSQYF.

This clonotype came up a few times. This sequence joins TRBV25-1 and TRBJ2-7, with D possibly called TRBD1 or TRBD2 (6 bases each). The V end was cut by 8 bases, the J end by 2 bases, with 16 bases between. The CDR3 length is 14 residues. CDR1 MGHDK and CDR2 SYGVNS come from the germline V gene. CDR3 DNA sequence: TGTGCCAGCGCGGACAGCCGACTAGCCTACGAGCAGTACTTC. This translates into CASADSRLAYEQYF.

The CDR3: CASSFRAGVADTQYF. The CDR3 region has the DNA TGTGCCAGCAGCTTTAGGGCCGGAGTGGCAGATACGCAGTATTTT. This sequence joins TRBV7-9 and TRBJ2-3; no reliable D call. Germline loops: CDR1 SEHNR, CDR2 FQNEAQ (reference sequence). The germline V and J ends were trimmed by 3 bases and 4 bases, with 14 bases remaining between them. The CDR3 loop spans 15 amino acids.

The J gene is TRBJ2-7, the V gene TRBV7-8; D is perhaps TRBD2 (6 bases). Germline-derived CDR1 and CDR2 are SGHVS and FQNEAQ. Trimming stripped 4 bases from V and 6 bases from J, with 16 bases between. This CDR3 is built from 14 residues. CDR3 bases: TGTGCCAGCAGCTCTCGACGTATCGGGGGCGAGCAGTACTTC. It encodes CASSSRRIGGEQYF.

The genes are TRBV20-1 and TRBJ2-7; D ambiguous. The V and J ends lost 5 bases and 2 bases respectively, with 16 bases between them. The CDR3 is 14 amino acids. Germline V gene lookup returns CDR1 DFQATT and CDR2 SNEGSKA (reference sequence). The chain's CDR3 is CSASHRLSAYEQYF. The CDR3 region has the DNA TGCAGTGCTTCCCACCGGCTTTCGGCCTACGAGCAGTACTTC.

This clonotype was counted between two and nine times. The rearrangement uses TRBV19 and TRBJ2-2; maybe TRBD2 (6 bases). The CDR3 consists of 14 residues. Trimming pared 3 bases from V and 4 bases from J, leaving 9 bases between. Germline V gene data show CDR1 as LNHDA and CDR2 as SQIVND (reference sequence). CDR3 amino acids: CASSIPGGTGELFF. CDR3 DNA sequence: TGTGCCAGTAGTATCCCCGGGGGCACCGGGGAGCTGTTTTTT.

This clonotype has just one count. J is TRBJ2-5 and V is TRBV2; 12 nucleotides match TRBD2. Losses at the gene ends were 7 bases for V and 3 bases for J; bases not matched to a gene: 9. Per germline, CDR1 SNHLY and CDR2 FYNNEI. The CDR3 has 16 amino acids. The CDR3 coding sequence is TGTGCCAGCAACCCTCCGCTAGCGGGAGGGGAAGAGACCCAGTACTTC. It encodes CASNPPLAGGEETQYF.

This clonotype has only a few counts. This chain uses TRBV18 with TRBJ2-3; D call uncertain. The CDR3 has 14 residues. Trimming pared 2 bases from V and 1 base from J, leaving 7 bases between. Germline V gives CDR1 KGHSH, CDR2 LQKENI. The CDR3 coding sequence is TGTGCCAGCTCACCATCTGGCGGCACAGATACGCAGTATTTT. Protein product: CASSPSGGTDTQYF. The full variable domain, completed using reference TRBV18 and TRBJ2-3, is NAGVMQNPRHLVRRRGQEARLRCSPMKGHSHVYWYRQLPEEGLKFMVYLQKENIIDESGMPKERFSAEFPKEGPSILRIQQVVRGDSAAYFCASSPSGGTDTQYFGPGTRLTVL.

The chain joins TRBV25-1 to TRBJ2-3; 9 bases line up with TRBD1. The CDR3 runs 16 residues. Trimming removed 8 bases from V and 3 bases from J; junction bases left unmatched: 12. Germline V gene sequence: CDR1 MGHDK, CDR2 SYGVNS. CDR3 sequence reads: CASGNAQGAGTDTQYF. The DNA of the CDR3 is TGTGCCAGCGGAAACGCACAGGGGGCTGGAACAGATACGCAGTATTTT.

The V call is TRBV4-1, the J call TRBJ2-3, with 11 positions matching TRBD2. The germline V gene encodes CDR1 MGHRA and CDR2 YSYEKL. Losses at the gene ends were 4 bases for V and 2 bases for J; bases not matched to a gene: 5. The CDR3 has 16 amino acids. The CDR3 loop reads CASSRVLAGDTDTQYF. Written as DNA, the CDR3 is TGCGCCAGCAGCCGCGTACTAGCGGGGGACACAGATACGCAGTATTTT.

The chain is built from TRBV30 and TRBJ2-1; 7 bases are shared with TRBD2. The CDR3 runs to 14 residues. Germline V lookup: CDR1 GTSNPN, CDR2 SVGIG (reference sequence). With V trimmed by 0 bases and J by 8 bases, 7 bases remained unmatched. Written as DNA, the CDR3 is TGTGCCTGGAGTGTAGTGGCGGGGGTGGATGAGCAGTTCTTC. This codes for CAWSVVAGVDEQFF.